What follows are 3 T cell receptor beta chains derived from one specimen sequenced in a study of blood T cell repertoires in COVID-19. Assay: immunoSEQ multiplex PCR; the TCRdb copy retains only in-frame clones and omits some. The table includes approximately 170,000 clones, about 85% detected once. Input material: PBMCs or T cells enriched from blood (not recorded which). Source of these receptors: a woman between 50 and 59 years old who had recovered from COVID-19.

The chain is built from TRBV7-9 and TRBJ1-2, with D possibly matching TRBD1 (5 bases). The length of the CDR3 is 14 residues. V was pared by 0 bases and J by 7 bases, with 12 bases between. Germline CDR1 is SEHNR and CDR2 is FQNEAQ (reference sequence). DNA of the CDR3: TGTGCCAGCAGCTTAGCCGGGGGTGGAGGTGGCTACACCTTC. It encodes CASSLAGGGGGYTF.

V usage is TRBV6-4 and J usage is TRBJ2-1; a weak D match, TRBD1 (7 bases). The CDR3 length is 13 residues. The germline V and J ends were trimmed by 2 bases and 6 bases, with 8 bases remaining between them. CDR1 is MRHNA, CDR2 SNTAGT, per germline. CDR3 loop: CASSDQGGNEQFF. Here the CDR3 DNA reads TGTGCCAGCAGTGACCAGGGGGGCAATGAGCAGTTCTTC.

The chain is built from TRBV28 and TRBJ2-7; 10 nucleotides agree with TRBD1. Germline-derived CDR1 and CDR2 are MDHEN and SYDVKM. CDR3 length equals 15 residues. With 7 bases clipped from V and 6 bases from J, the junction kept 12 bases outside the gene matches. In DNA, the CDR3 is TGTGCCAGCACCCACCTTATGGGGACAGGGGCCGAGCAGTACTTC. It codes for CASTHLMGTGAEQYF.